Sequencing of this TCR beta chain was carried out in a study of T cell responses to AZD1222 COVID-19 vaccine. Study-wide background: Investigators merged groups given second doses at roughly 4 or roughly 12 weeks. Whole-study findings and limits: It should be noted that donors were predominantly white British and more often female, and clonal diversity was possibly underestimated. Baseline serology detected seropositivity in only 6 or 7 AZD1222 recipients.

TCRdb keeps only in-frame clones here, not all; method: immunoSEQ multiplex PCR. The sample lists more than 95,000 clones, more than 75% occurring once. Germline V gives CDR1 MNHEY, CDR2 SMNVEV (reference sequence). This CDR3 comprises 16 residues. The ends were cut back, 3 bases at V and 4 bases at J, with 16 bases in the middle. Regarding this clone: Its antigen is not known.

This specimen was peripheral blood, taken on day 0 of AZD1222 vaccination. The clonotype originates from an adult in good health. J is TRBJ2-1 and V is TRBV27; D is possibly TRBD2 (6 bases). The CDR3 DNA reads as TGTGCCAGCAGTTTGAAGGACACTCGGGGGTACAATGAGCAGTTCTTC. It yields the protein CASSLKDTRGYNEQFF.